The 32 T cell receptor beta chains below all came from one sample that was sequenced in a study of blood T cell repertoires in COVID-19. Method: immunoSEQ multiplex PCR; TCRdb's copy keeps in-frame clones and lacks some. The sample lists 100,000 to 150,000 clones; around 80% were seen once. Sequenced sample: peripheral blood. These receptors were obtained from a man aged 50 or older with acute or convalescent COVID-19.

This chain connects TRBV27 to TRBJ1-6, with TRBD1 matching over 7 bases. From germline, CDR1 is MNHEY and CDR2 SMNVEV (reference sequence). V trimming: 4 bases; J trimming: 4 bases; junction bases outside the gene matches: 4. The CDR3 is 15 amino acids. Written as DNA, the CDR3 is TGTGCCAGCAGTTCGACAGGGACTTATAATTCACCCCTCCACTTT. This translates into CASSSTGTYNSPLHF.

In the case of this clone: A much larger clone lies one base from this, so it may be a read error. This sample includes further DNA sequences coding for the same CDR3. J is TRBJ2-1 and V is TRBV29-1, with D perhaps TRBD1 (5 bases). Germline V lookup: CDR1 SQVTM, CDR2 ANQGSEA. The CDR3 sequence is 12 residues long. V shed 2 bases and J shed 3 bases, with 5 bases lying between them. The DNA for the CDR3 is TGCAGCGTTGAAAGGGGCTACAATGAGCAGTTCTTC. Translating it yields CSVERGYNEQFF.

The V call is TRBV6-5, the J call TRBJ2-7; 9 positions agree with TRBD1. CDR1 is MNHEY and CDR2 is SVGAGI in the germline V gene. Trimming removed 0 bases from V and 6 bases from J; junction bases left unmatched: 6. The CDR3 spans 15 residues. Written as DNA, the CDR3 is TGTGCCAGCAGTTACTCGAGGACAGGGGTATTCGAGCAGTACTTC. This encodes CASSYSRTGVFEQYF.

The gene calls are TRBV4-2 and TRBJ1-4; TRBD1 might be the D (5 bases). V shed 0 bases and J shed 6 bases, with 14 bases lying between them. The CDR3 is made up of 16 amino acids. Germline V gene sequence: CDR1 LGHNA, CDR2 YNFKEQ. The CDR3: CASSQEGGAGDEKLFF. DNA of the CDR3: TGTGCCAGCAGCCAAGAAGGAGGGGCGGGGGATGAAAAACTGTTTTTT.

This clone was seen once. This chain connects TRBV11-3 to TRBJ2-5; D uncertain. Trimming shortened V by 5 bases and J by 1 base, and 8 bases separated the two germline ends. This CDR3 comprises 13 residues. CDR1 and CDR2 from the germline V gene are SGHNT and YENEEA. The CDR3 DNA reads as TGTGCCAGCAGCCCCGGGTCCCAAGAGACCCAGTACTTC. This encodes CASSPGSQETQYF.

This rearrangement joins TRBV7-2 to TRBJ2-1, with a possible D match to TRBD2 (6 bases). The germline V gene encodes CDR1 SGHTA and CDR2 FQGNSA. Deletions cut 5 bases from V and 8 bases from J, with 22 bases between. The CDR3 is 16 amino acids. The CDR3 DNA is TGTGCCAGCAGCCTCCGCCCCTTAGGCGGGATGCATGAGCAGTTCTTC. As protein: CASSLRPLGGMHEQFF.

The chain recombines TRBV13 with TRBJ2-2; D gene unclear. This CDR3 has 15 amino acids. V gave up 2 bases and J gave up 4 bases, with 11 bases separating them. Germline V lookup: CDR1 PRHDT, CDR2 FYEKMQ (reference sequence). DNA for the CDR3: TGTGCCAGCAGCTTAAACCAGCCGGGCACCGGGGAGCTGTTTTTT. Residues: CASSLNQPGTGELFF.

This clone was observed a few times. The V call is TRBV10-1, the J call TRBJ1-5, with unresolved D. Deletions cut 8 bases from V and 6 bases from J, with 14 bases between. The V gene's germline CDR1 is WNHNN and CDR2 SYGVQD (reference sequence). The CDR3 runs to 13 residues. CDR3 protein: CASPARGCQPQHF. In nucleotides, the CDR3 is TGCGCCAGCCCCGCTCGCGGTTGTCAGCCCCAGCATTTT.

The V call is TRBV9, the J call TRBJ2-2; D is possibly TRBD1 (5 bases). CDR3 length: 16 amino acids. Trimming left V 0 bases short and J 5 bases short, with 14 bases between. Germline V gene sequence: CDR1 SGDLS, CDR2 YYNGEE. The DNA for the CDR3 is TGTGCCAGCAGCGTAGGATTTAGGGGTGGAACCGGGGAGCTGTTTTTT. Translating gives CASSVGFRGGTGELFF. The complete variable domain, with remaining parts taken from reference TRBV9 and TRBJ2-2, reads DSGVTQTPKHLITATGQRVTLRCSPRSGDLSVYWYQQSLDQGLQFLIQYYNGEERAKGNILERFSAQQFPDLHSELNLSSLELGDSALYFCASSVGFRGGTGELFFGEGSRLTVL.

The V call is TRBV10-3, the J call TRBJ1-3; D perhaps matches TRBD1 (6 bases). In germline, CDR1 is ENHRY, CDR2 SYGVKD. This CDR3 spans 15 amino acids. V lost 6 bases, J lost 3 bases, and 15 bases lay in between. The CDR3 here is CAISYLQGRGNTIYF. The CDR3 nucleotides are TGTGCCATCAGCTACCTACAGGGACGTGGAAACACCATATATTTT.

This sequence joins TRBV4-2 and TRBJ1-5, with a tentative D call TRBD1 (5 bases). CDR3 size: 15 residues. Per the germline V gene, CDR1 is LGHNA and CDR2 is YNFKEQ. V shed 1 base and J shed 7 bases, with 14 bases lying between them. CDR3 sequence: CASSQVEGGDQPQHF. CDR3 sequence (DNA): TGTGCCAGCAGCCAAGTGGAAGGAGGGGACCAGCCCCAGCATTTT.

CDR3 DNA: TGCGCCAGCAGCACGGGACTCTCCCAAAACATTCAGTACTTC. Encoded protein: CASSTGLSQNIQYF. The chain recombines TRBV5-1 with TRBJ2-4; D is possibly TRBD2 (6 bases). V was shortened by 4 bases and J by 5 bases, with 13 bases between the two germline ends. CDR1 is SGHRS and CDR2 is YFSETQ in the germline V gene. CDR3 length: 14 residues.

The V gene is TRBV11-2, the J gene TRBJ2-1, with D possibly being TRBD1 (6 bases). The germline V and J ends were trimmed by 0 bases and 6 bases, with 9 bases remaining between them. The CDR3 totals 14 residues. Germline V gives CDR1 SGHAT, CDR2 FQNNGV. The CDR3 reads CASSLDIGGNEQFF. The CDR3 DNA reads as TGTGCCAGCAGCTTAGATATAGGGGGCAATGAGCAGTTCTTC.

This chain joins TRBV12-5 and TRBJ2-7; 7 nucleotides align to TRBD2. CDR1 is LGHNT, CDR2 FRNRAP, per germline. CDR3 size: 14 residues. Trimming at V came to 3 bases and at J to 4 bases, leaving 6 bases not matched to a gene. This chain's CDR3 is CASGFGGTGYEQYF. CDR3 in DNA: TGTGCTAGTGGTTTCGGGGGGACGGGGTACGAGCAGTACTTC.

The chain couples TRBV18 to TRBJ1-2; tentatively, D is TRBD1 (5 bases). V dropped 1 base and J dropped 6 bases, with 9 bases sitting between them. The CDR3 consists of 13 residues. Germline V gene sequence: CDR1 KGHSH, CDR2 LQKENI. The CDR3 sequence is CASSPLREDGYTF. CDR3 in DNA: TGTGCCAGCTCACCACTCAGGGAAGATGGCTACACCTTC.

The CDR3 loop is CSVGRGQLNTEAFF. In DNA form, the CDR3 reads TGCAGCGTTGGTAGAGGGCAGTTGAACACTGAAGCTTTCTTT. This chain uses TRBV29-1 with TRBJ1-1; D is undetermined. Germline CDR1 and CDR2: SQVTM and ANQGSEA. The V gene lost 4 bases and the J gene lost 0 bases, with 12 bases spanning the gap. The CDR3 sequence is 14 residues long.

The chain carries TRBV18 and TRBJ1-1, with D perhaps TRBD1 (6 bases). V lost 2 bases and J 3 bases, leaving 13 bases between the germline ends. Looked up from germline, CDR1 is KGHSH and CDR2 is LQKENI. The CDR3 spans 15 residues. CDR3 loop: CASSPSVQGDTEAFF. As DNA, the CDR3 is TGTGCCAGCTCACCATCGGTACAGGGAGACACTGAAGCTTTCTTT.

The CDR3 protein is CASSQGYGETQYF. CDR3 bases: TGTGCCAGCAGCCAGGGGTACGGAGAGACCCAGTACTTC. V is TRBV7-8 and J is TRBJ2-5; weak D call: TRBD1 (6 bases). The CDR3 has 13 amino acids. Looked up from germline, CDR1 is SGHVS and CDR2 is FQNEAQ. Trimming cost V 5 bases and J 4 bases, with 11 bases left between them.

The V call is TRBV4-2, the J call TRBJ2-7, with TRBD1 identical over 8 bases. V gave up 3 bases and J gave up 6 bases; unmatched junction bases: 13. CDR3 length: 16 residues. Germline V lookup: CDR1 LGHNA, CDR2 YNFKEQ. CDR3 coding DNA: TGTGCCAGCAGCCAGCTCGACAGGGGCCCGTCTAGCGAGCAGTACTTC. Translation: CASSQLDRGPSSEQYF.

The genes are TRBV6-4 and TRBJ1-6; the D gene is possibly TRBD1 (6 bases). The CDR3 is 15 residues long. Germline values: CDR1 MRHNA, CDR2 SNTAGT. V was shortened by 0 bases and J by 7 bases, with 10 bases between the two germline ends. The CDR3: CASSDSAGDNSPLHF. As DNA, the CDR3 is TGTGCCAGCAGTGACTCGGCAGGGGACAATTCACCCCTCCACTTT.

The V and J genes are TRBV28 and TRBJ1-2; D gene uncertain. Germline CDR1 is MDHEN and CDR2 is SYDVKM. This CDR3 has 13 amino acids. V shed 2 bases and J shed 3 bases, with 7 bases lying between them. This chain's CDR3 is CASSLTGDYGYTF. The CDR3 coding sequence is TGTGCCAGCAGTTTAACCGGGGACTATGGCTACACCTTC.

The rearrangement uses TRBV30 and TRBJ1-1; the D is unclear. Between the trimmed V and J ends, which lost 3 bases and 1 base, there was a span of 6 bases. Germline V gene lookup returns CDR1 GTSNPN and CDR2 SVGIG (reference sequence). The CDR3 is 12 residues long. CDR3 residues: CAWSEGNTEAFF. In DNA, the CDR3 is TGTGCCTGGAGCGAGGGGAACACTGAAGCTTTCTTT.

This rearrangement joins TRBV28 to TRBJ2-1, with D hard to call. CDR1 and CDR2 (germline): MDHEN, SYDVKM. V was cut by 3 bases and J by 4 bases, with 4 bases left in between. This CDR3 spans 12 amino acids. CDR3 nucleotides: TGTGCCAGCAGTTTCAGGTACAATGAGCAGTTCTTC. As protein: CASSFRYNEQFF.

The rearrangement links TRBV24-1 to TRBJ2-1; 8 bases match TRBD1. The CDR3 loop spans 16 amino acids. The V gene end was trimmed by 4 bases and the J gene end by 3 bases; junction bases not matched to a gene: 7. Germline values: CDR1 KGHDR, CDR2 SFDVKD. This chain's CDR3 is CATSDRTGNIYNEQFF. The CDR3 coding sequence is TGTGCCACCAGTGACCGGACAGGGAACATCTACAATGAGCAGTTCTTC.

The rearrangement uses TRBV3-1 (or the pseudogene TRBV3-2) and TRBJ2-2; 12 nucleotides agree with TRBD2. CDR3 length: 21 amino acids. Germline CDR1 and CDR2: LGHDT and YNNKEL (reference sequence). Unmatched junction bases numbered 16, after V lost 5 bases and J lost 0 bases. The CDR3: CASSSTSGGWGLRANTGELFF. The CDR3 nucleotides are TGTGCCAGCAGCTCGACTAGCGGGGGATGGGGATTACGCGCGAACACCGGGGAGCTGTTTTTT.

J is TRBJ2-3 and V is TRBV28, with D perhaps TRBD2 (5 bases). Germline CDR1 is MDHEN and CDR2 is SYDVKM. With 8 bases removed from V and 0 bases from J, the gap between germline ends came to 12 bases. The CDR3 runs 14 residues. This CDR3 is CASLWRRSTDTQYF. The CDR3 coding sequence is TGTGCCAGCCTCTGGCGGAGGAGCACAGATACGCAGTATTTT.

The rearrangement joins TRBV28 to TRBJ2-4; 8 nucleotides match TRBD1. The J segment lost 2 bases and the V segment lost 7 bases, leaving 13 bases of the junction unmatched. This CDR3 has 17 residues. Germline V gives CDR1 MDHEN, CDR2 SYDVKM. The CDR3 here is CASKRQGRSFTKNIQYF. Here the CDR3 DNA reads TGTGCCAGCAAGAGACAGGGGAGGAGCTTTACCAAAAACATTCAGTACTTC.

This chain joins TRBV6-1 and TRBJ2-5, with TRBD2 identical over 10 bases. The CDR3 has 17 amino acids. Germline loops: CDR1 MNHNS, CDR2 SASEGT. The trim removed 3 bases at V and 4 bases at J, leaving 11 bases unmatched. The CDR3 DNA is TGTGCCAGCAGTGATAAGGTAGCGGGGGGTCCGGGAGAGACCCAGTACTTC. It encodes CASSDKVAGGPGETQYF.

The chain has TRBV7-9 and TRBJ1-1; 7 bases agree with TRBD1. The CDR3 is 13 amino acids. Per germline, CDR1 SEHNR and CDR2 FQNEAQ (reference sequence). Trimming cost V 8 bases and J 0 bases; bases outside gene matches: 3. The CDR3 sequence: CASETGMNTEAFF. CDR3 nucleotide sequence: TGTGCCAGCGAGACAGGGATGAACACTGAAGCTTTCTTT.

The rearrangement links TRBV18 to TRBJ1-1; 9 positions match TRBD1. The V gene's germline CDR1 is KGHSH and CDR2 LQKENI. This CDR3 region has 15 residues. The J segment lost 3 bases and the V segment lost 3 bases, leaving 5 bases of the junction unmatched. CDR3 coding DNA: TGTGCCAGCTCACCCGGACAGGGGAGGGACACTGAAGCTTTCTTT. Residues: CASSPGQGRDTEAFF.

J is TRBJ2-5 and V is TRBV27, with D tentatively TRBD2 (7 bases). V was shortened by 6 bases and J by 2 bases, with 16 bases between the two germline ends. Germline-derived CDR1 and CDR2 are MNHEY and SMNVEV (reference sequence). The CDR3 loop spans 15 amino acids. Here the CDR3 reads CASSPRRGLQETQYF. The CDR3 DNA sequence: TGTGCCAGCAGCCCTAGGCGGGGGCTGCAAGAGACCCAGTACTTC.

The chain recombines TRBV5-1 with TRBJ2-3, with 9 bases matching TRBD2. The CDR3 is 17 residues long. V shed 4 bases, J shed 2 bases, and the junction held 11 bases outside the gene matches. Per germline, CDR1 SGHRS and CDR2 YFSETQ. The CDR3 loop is CASSLTPAGGDTDTQYF. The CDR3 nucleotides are TGCGCCAGCAGCCTCACTCCAGCGGGGGGAGACACAGATACGCAGTATTTT.